The present T cell receptor beta chain was sequenced within a study of blood T cell repertoires in COVID-19. In the study overall: Acute and convalescent COVID-19 samples came from the United States, Italy and Spain. PBMCs, B-cell-depleted T cells, or T cells provided the cDNA or gDNA that made up the material.

The V gene end was trimmed by 3 bases and the J gene end by 5 bases; junction bases not matched to a gene: 5. Germline V gene data show CDR1 as SGHNT and CDR2 as YYREEE (reference sequence). The CDR3 runs 15 residues. Per the original data handling: Estimated nucleated cell counts came from reference gene primer amplification. Assay: immunoSEQ multiplex PCR; the TCRdb copy retains only in-frame clones and omits some. That table furnishes V, J and clone size, whereas the DNA furnished D and trimming. The sample consists of tens of thousands of clones, 90% of them appearing once. Sequencing was performed on peripheral blood. This sequence was found in an elderly man with acute or convalescent COVID-19. This chain connects TRBV5-4 to TRBJ2-2; TRBD1 agrees at 9 bases. DNA for the CDR3: TGTGCCAGCAGCTCCGACAGGGGGGGGACCGGGGAGCTGTTTTTT. Encoded protein: CASSSDRGGTGELFF.